This TCR beta chain was captured in a study of T cells in women clearing cervical HPV infection. Study-level findings and limits: CIN3+ cases had significantly higher TCR repertoire richness than controls, but evenness did not differ.

Germline CDR1 LNHDA, CDR2 SQIVND (reference sequence). This CDR3 is built from 14 residues. The table came from immunoSEQ multiplex PCR; TCRdb's copy has only in-frame clones and leaves some out. With over 25,000 clones in the sample, the ten largest clones hold approximately 22%. On this clone itself: What it recognizes is unknown. The read halts 3 residues ahead of the CDR3 end, with the missing end drawn from the germline J gene.

This clonotype originated in a woman aged 18 to 69 with a cervical HPV16 infection that either progressed to CIN3+ or cleared (not recorded which). The chain couples TRBV19 to TRBJ1-2; a possible D gene is TRBD1 (5 bases). The source material was blood buffy coat. The CDR3 is CASSIGGASYDYTF. The CDR3 DNA, read in part, is TGTGCCAGTAGTATAGGTGGGGCGTCGTACGAC.